This paragraph reports one T cell receptor (beta chain). These data originate in a study of beta chain features in type 1 diabetes. The entirety of the isolated RNA underwent reverse transcription, so expressed TCRB transcripts were sequenced. Clones were sequenced by immunoSEQ multiplex PCR, and TCRdb holds only the in-frame ones, with some missing. The sample has 900,000 or so clones, around a sixth seen once. CDR1 is MNHEY and CDR2 is SMNVEV in the germline V gene (reference sequence). With 4 bases removed from V and 0 bases from J, the gap between germline ends came to 9 bases. The CDR3 runs to 14 residues.

The clonotype was recovered from a woman between 18 and 29 years old in good health. Source material: naive CD4+ T cells from blood. The chain joins TRBV27 to TRBJ1-1; D is unclear. The CDR3 region is CASSSLRLNTEAFF. CDR3 DNA sequence: TGTGCCAGCAGTTCTTTACGACTGAACACTGAAGCTTTCTTT.